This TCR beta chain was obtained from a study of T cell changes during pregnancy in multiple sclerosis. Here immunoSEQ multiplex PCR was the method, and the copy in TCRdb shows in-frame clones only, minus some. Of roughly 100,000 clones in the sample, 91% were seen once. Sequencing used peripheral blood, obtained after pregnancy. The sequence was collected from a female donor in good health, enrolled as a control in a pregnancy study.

In DNA, the CDR3 is TGTGCCAGCAGCCGAACGGACAAAACCTTAAGCACAGATACGCAGTATTTT. Protein sequence: CASSRTDKTLSTDTQYF. V gene TRBV14 combines with J gene TRBJ2-3, with a weak D call TRBD1 (5 bases). Germline CDR1 reads SGHDN; CDR2 reads FVKESK. V lost 4 bases and J lost 0, with 17 bases in between. The CDR3 covers 17 residues.